This T cell receptor beta chain was retrieved from a study of patients and donors after allogeneic stem cell transplantation. A single record per CDR3 protein comes from TCRdb applying MiXCR to the RT-PCR reads. This sample has 150,000 to 250,000 distinct CDR3 sequences, with less than 45% found just once. CDR1 DFQATT and CDR2 SNEGSKA come from the germline V gene (reference sequence). The CDR3 covers 13 residues. Trimming removed 6 bases at V and 8 bases at J, with 19 bases between. Sequenced: blood, either unsorted or a sorted T cell fraction (not recorded which). This chain joins TRBV20-1 and TRBJ1-2; perhaps TRBD1 as D (5 bases). This sequence was found in a human donor who was either an allogeneic HSCT recipient or a stem cell or donor lymphocyte infusion donor (not recorded which). It is not recorded whose cells these are; they may come from a transplant donor. CDR3 residues: CSAPVWGLRGYTF. CDR3 nucleotides: TGCAGTGCACCCGTGTGGGGACTTCGGGGCTACACCTTC.